Sequencing of this T cell receptor beta chain was carried out in a study of response to subunit inactivated influenza vaccine. TCRdb recomputed calls from the RT-PCR reads with MiXCR, one row per CDR3 protein. The sample has around 570,000 distinct CDR3 sequences, about 11% seen once. CDR3 length: 18 amino acids. V lost 5 bases to trimming and J lost 0 bases, with 21 bases between them. The germline gives CDR1 SGHVS, CDR2 FQNEAQ. This clonotype was picked up a small number of times. A further study also used this sample, focusing on T cells expressing NK-cell markers. That paper states: Production of TCR beta cDNA relied on 5'RACE template switching with UMIs. Source material for TCR beta repertoires consisted of sorted CD3+CD56+NKG2C+, CD3+CD56+NKG2C- and CD3+CD56-NKG2C+ T cells. The contribution of dominant NKG2C+ clonotypes to CD8+ T cells in six or seven donors was roughly 1.0-7.5%. Researchers report these clonotypes also headed the CD3+CD56-NKG2C+ fraction in a handful of donors.

This clonotype originated in a man over 45 who received an inactivated influenza vaccine. This chain connects TRBV7-8 to TRBJ2-3; D is possibly TRBD2 (5 bases). This sample comprised PBMCs from blood, obtained on the day of vaccination. Here the CDR3 DNA reads TGTGCCAGCAGCAGCCTCGGGATGTGGCGGGCTAGCACAGATACGCAGTATTTT. This codes for CASSSLGMWRASTDTQYF.